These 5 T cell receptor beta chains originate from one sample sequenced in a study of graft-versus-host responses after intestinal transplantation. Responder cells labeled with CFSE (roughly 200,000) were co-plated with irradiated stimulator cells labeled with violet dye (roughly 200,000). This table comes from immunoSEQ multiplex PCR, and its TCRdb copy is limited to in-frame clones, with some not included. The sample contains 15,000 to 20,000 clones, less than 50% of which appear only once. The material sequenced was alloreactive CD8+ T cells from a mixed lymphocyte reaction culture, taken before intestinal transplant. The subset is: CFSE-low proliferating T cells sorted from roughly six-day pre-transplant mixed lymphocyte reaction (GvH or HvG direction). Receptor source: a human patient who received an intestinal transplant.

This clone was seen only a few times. For the CDR3, the DNA is TGTGCCAGCAGTTTTGGGGACAGCTCCTACGAGCAGTACTTC. It specifies CASSFGDSSYEQYF. The V and J genes are TRBV27 and TRBJ2-7, with 7 bases lining up with TRBD1. Germline V gives CDR1 MNHEY, CDR2 SMNVEV (reference sequence). V trimming: 3 bases; J trimming: 0 bases; junction bases outside the gene matches: 2. CDR3 size: 14 residues.

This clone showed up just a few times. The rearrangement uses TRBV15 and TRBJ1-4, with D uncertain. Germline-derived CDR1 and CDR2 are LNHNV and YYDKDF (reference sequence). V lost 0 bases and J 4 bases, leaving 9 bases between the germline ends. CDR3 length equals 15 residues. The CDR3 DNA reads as TGTGCCACCAGCAGAGACCGGGCCTATAATGAAAAACTGTTTTTT. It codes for CATSRDRAYNEKLFF.

The CDR3: CASSFGMGQGLSVGQFF. The CDR3 DNA sequence: TGTGCCAGCAGTTTCGGCATGGGACAGGGTTTAAGTGTTGGGCAGTTCTTC. This sequence joins TRBV27 and TRBJ2-1; 9 bases line up with TRBD1. The J segment lost 12 bases and the V segment lost 3 bases, leaving 18 bases of the junction unmatched. There are 17 residues in the CDR3. The germline CDR1 and CDR2 sequences are MNHEY and SMNVEV (reference sequence).

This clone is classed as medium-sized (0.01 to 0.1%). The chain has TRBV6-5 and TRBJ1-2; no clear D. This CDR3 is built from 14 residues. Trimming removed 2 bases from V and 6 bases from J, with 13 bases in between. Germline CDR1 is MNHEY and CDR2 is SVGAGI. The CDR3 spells CASSYPRRTNGYTF. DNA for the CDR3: TGTGCCAGCAGTTACCCCCGCCGGACCAATGGCTACACCTTC.

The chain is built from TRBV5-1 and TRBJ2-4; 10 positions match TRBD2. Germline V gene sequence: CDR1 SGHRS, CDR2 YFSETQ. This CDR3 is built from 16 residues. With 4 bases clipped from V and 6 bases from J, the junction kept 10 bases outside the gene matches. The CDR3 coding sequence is TGCGCCAGCAGCGCACGTTTAGCGGGAGGAAGAAACATTCAGTACTTC. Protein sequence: CASSARLAGGRNIQYF.